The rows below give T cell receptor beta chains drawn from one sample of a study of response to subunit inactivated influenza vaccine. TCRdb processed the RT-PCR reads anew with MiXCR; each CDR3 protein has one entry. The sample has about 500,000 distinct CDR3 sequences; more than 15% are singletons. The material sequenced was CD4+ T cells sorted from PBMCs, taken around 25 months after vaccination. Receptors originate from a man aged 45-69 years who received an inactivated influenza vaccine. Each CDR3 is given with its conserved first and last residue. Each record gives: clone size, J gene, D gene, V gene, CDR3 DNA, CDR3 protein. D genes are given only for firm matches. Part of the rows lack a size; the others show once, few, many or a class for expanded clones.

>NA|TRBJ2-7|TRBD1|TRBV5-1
TGCGCCAGCAGCTTGGCCCAGACAGGGTCAGGAAGCGAGCAGTACTTC
CASSLAQTGSGSEQYF
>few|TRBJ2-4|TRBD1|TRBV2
TGTGCCAGCAGCCGACAGGGGGGCCGAGACATTCAGTACTTC
CASSRQGGRDIQYF
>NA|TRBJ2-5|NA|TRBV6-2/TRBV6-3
TGTGCCAGCAGTTACTCGGCAGATCAAGAGACCCAGTACTTC
CASSYSADQETQYF
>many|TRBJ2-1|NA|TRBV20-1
TGCAGTGCTAGAGGGCCTACTAGATACAATGAGCAGTTCTTC
CSARGPTRYNEQFF
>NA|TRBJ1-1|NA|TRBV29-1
TGCAGCGTTGAAGTGTTGGGTGGAACTGAAGCTTTCTTT
CSVEVLGGTEAFF
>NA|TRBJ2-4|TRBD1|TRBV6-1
TGTGCCAGCAGCAGGGCCCAGGGGGCCCTAGCCAAAAACATTCAGTACTTC
CASSRAQGALAKNIQYF
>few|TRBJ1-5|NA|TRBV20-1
TGCAGTGCTAGAGATTTTGCCAGGGGCGACAATCAGCCCCAGCATTTT
CSARDFARGDNQPQHF
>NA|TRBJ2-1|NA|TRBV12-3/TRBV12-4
TGTGCCAGCAGACCCCCAGGGGACAATGAGCAGTTCTTC
CASRPPGDNEQFF
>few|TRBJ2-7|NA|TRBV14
TGTGCCAGCAGCCAAGAACGGGGGTTCAGTTACGAGCAGTACTTC
CASSQERGFSYEQYF
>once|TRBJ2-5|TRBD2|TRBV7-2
TGTGCCAGCAGCTTAAAACAGCGGGGGGCCCAGTACTTC
CASSLKQRGAQYF
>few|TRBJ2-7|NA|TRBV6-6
TGTGCCAGCAGTTATGGGGAGCGGTACGAGCAGTACTTC
CASSYGERYEQYF
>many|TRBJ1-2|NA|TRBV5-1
TGCGCCAGCAGCAGCGGGAGAGTTAACTATGGCTACACCTTC
CASSSGRVNYGYTF
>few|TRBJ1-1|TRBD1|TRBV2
TGTGCCAGCAGTGTTCGCAGGGGGACGGCTGAAGCTTTCTTT
CASSVRRGTAEAFF
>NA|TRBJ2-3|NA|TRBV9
TGTGCCAGCAAACCCGGGACTTTCACAGATACGCAGTATTTT
CASKPGTFTDTQYF
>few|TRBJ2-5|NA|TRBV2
TGTGCCAGCAGTGAGTACAGGGCGGTCCAAGAGACCCAGTACTTC
CASSEYRAVQETQYF
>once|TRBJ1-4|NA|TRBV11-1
TGTGCCAGCAGCTCCCTGCCCCGTCGGACGGGACCTAATGAAAAACTGTTTTTT
CASSSLPRRTGPNEKLFF
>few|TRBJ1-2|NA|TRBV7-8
TGTGCCAGCAGCCTCGACGGGGGGGAGGCCTATGGCTACACCTTC
CASSLDGGEAYGYTF
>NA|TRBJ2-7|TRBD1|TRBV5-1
TGCGCCAGCAGCTTGATAGGGACAGGGGTTTTCTACGAGCAGTACTTC
CASSLIGTGVFYEQYF
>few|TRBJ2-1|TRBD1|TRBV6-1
TGTGCCAGCACCTCTCCCCCGGGACAGGGCTCCTACAATGAGCAGTTCTTC
CASTSPPGQGSYNEQFF
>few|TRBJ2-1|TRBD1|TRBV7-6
TGTGCCAGCGGCAGGGGGCGATCTGAGCAGTTCTTC
CASGRGRSEQFF
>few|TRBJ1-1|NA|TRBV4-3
TGCGCCAGCAGCCAAGATACGTGGGGCACTGAAGCTTTCTTT
CASSQDTWGTEAFF
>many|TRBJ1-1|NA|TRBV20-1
TGCAGTGCTAGAGTGATACAGCTGAACACTGAAGCTTTCTTT
CSARVIQLNTEAFF
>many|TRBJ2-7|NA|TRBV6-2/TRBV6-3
TGTGCCAGCAGTTACCGGACCCCACCGTGGCAGTACTTC
CASSYRTPPWQYF
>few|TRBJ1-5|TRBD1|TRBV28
TGTGCCAGCAGTTTATCGCACAGGGGTCAGCCCCAGCATTTT
CASSLSHRGQPQHF
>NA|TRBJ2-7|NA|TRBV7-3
TGTGCCAGCAGCTTAACGAGGGGAGAGTACGAGCAGTACTTC
CASSLTRGEYEQYF
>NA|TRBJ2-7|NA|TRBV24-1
TGTGCCACCAGTGATAGCTACGAGCAGTACTTC
CATSDSYEQYF
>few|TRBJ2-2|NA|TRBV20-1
TGCAGTGCTAGAGGTACAGCTACCGGGGAGCTGTTTTTT
CSARGTATGELFF
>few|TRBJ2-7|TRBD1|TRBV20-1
TGCAGTGCTAGGGCGGGACAGGGGGTGTACGAGCAGTACTTC
CSARAGQGVYEQYF
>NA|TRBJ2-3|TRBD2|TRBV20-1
TGCAGTGCGACAGGACTAGCGGGGACCACAGATACGCAGTATTTT
CSATGLAGTTDTQYF
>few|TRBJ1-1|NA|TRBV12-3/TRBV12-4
TGTGCCAGCACCAATCCAGGGAGGAACACTGAAGCTTTCTTT
CASTNPGRNTEAFF
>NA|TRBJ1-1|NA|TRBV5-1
TGCGCCAGCAGCTTGGCCGGGGTTTCTGTGTCAGGGCTATTGAACACTGAAGCTTTCTTT
CASSLAGVSVSGLLNTEAFF
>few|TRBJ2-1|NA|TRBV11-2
TGTGCCAGCAGCCCACGGGTAGCGGAAGCCGCCCATAAATTCTACAATGAGCAGTTCTTC
CASSPRVAEAAHKFYNEQFF
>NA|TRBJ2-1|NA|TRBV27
TGTGCCAGCAGCAACCTACTTTACAGCTCCTACAATGAGCAGTTCTTC
CASSNLLYSSYNEQFF
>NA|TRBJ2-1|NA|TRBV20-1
TGCAGTGCTAGGGGGGACTCAAGCTCCTACAATGAGCAGTTCTTC
CSARGDSSSYNEQFF
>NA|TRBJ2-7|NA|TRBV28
TGTGCCAGCAGTCCTCAGGACACCAACTACGAGCAGTACTTC
CASSPQDTNYEQYF
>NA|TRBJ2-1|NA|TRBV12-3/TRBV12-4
TGTGCCAGCAGCCTCCAGCCCGGGAGTTCCAATGAGCAGTTCTTC
CASSLQPGSSNEQFF
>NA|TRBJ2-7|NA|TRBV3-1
TGTGCCAGCAGCCGTAGAGGGTGGGGTGGCGAGCAGTACTTC
CASSRRGWGGEQYF